Presented here are 18 T cell receptor beta chains from one specimen sequenced in a study of blood T cell repertoires in COVID-19. Here immunoSEQ multiplex PCR was the method, and the copy in TCRdb shows in-frame clones only, minus some. The table includes about 370,000 clones, roughly nine tenths detected once. Sequencing was carried out using PBMCs or T cells enriched from blood (not recorded which). These receptors were taken from a man younger than 35 who had recovered from COVID-19.

As to this clone: Additional DNA sequences in this sample encode the identical CDR3. The chain joins TRBV18 to TRBJ1-1, with a possible D match to TRBD1 (6 bases). The CDR3 covers 12 residues. V was cut by 3 bases and J by 4 bases, with 6 bases left in between. Germline values: CDR1 KGHSH, CDR2 LQKENI. CDR3 coding DNA: TGTGCCAGCTCACCGGACAGCACTGAAGCTTTCTTT. It is translated as CASSPDSTEAFF.

The rearrangement uses TRBV5-4 and TRBJ2-5; TRBD2 matches 7 bases. This CDR3 has 14 amino acids. After removal of 0 bases from V and 3 bases from J, the junction contained 2 bases not matched to a gene. The germline V gene has CDR1 SGHNT and CDR2 YYREEE (reference sequence). This CDR3 reads CASSLVGGEETQYF. The CDR3 DNA sequence: TGTGCCAGCAGCTTGGTGGGGGGGGAAGAGACCCAGTACTTC.

CDR3 DNA: TGCGCCAGCAGCCAAGATGGCCAGCGCGAGCAGTACTTC. Translated, it gives CASSQDGQREQYF. The chain joins TRBV4-1 to TRBJ2-7; D gene uncertain. The CDR3 totals 13 residues. The germline CDR1 and CDR2 sequences are MGHRA and YSYEKL. V lost 0 bases and J 6 bases, leaving 9 bases between the germline ends.

V and J are TRBV6-5 and TRBJ1-5; 9 bases fit TRBD1. The length of the CDR3 is 14 residues. V lost 6 bases to trimming and J lost 9 bases; unmatched junction nucleotides: 9. From germline, CDR1 is MNHEY and CDR2 SVGAGI. CDR3 sequence (DNA): TGTGCCAGCAGAGCCGGGACAGGGAATTGGCCCCAGCATTTT. It specifies CASRAGTGNWPQHF.

This CDR3 is CASCVAGGSVDTQYF. CDR3 nucleotides: TGTGCCAGTTGCGTAGCGGGAGGGTCGGTAGATACGCAGTATTTT. This sequence joins TRBV2 and TRBJ2-3, with TRBD2 identical over 11 bases. Germline loops: CDR1 SNHLY, CDR2 FYNNEI. The CDR3 sequence is 15 residues long. The V and J ends lost 9 bases and 5 bases, in that order; junction bases with no gene match: 10.

V is TRBV7-9 and J is TRBJ1-2; tentative D call: TRBD1 (6 bases). The CDR3 is made up of 14 amino acids. Germline-derived CDR1 and CDR2 are SEHNR and FQNEAQ (reference sequence). V was clipped by 4 bases and J by 2 bases, with 11 bases between them. The CDR3 loop reads CASSYVGTNYGYTF. In nucleotides, the CDR3 is TGTGCCAGCAGCTATGTAGGGACAAACTATGGCTACACCTTC.

V is TRBV5-4 and J is TRBJ2-7; the match to TRBD2 covers 11 bases. V dropped 4 bases and J dropped 6; count of bases not matched to a gene: 9. This CDR3 is built from 15 residues. Germline lookup yields CDR1 SGHNT and CDR2 YYREEE (reference sequence). This CDR3 is CASSPFSGGASEQYF. CDR3 DNA: TGTGCCAGCAGCCCCTTTAGCGGGGGGGCCTCCGAGCAGTACTTC.

This clone was picked up one time. This chain uses TRBV5-8 with TRBJ2-2, with TRBD2 matching 9 bases. V was pared by 4 bases and J by 4 bases, with 11 bases of the junction left unmatched. Germline V gene data show CDR1 as SGHTS and CDR2 as YDEGEE. The CDR3 runs 17 residues. The CDR3 DNA follows: TGTGCCAGCAGCCTGACTAGCGGAAGTCCAGGCACCGGGGAGCTGTTTTTT. This codes for CASSLTSGSPGTGELFF.

The chain is built from TRBV5-1 and TRBJ1-1, with D maybe TRBD1 (5 bases). V was cut by 2 bases and J by 0 bases, with 14 bases left in between. The CDR3 has 16 residues. Germline-derived CDR1 and CDR2 are SGHRS and YFSETQ. CDR3 protein: CASSFWRGSMNTEAFF. The CDR3 DNA reads as TGCGCCAGCAGCTTTTGGAGGGGATCCATGAACACTGAAGCTTTCTTT.

This rearrangement joins TRBV19 to TRBJ2-6; D is unclear. V shed 9 bases and J shed 0 bases, with 9 bases lying between them. The CDR3 loop spans 14 amino acids. The germline V gene has CDR1 LNHDA and CDR2 SQIVND (reference sequence). CDR3 DNA sequence: TGTGCCAGCCTCCCGCGCTCTGGGGCCAACGTCCTGACTTTC. As protein: CASLPRSGANVLTF.

This sequence joins TRBV11-2 and TRBJ1-2, with D uncertain. From germline, CDR1 is SGHAT and CDR2 FQNNGV. The V and J ends lost 5 bases and 4 bases respectively, with 14 bases between them. CDR3 length equals 14 residues. The CDR3 DNA reads TGTGCCAGCAGCCCACAGACGCGTCCCTATGGCTACACCTTC. It translates to CASSPQTRPYGYTF.

This rearrangement joins TRBV6-1 to TRBJ2-3; D unresolved. Trimming shortened V by 3 bases and J by 0 bases, and 7 bases separated the two germline ends. Germline V CDR1 and CDR2: MNHNS, SASEGT. The CDR3 covers 14 residues. The CDR3: CASSESYSTDTQYF. The CDR3 nucleotides read TGTGCCAGCAGTGAGTCGTATAGCACAGATACGCAGTATTTT.

The J gene is TRBJ2-1, the V gene TRBV11-2, with TRBD2 matching over 11 bases. Losses at the gene ends were 2 bases for V and 9 bases for J; bases not matched to a gene: 6. The germline V gene encodes CDR1 SGHAT and CDR2 FQNNGV. The CDR3 runs 15 residues. CDR3 nucleotide sequence: TGTGCCAGCAGCTTAAGGTTAGCGGGGGGGGCTGAGCAGTTCTTC. It yields the protein CASSLRLAGGAEQFF.

This chain links TRBV4-3 with TRBJ2-7, with TRBD2 matching over 7 bases. After removal of 0 bases from V and 4 bases from J, the junction contained 6 bases not matched to a gene. CDR1 is LGHNA, CDR2 YSLEER, per germline. This CDR3 comprises 15 residues. The DNA of the CDR3 is TGCGCCAGCAGCCAAGATTGGCTAGCGGATTACGAGCAGTACTTC. Amino acid sequence: CASSQDWLADYEQYF.

J is TRBJ2-7 and V is TRBV10-3, with 12 bases matching TRBD1. Germline V gives CDR1 ENHRY, CDR2 SYGVKD. This CDR3 comprises 14 residues. The J segment lost 6 bases and the V segment lost 8 bases, leaving 8 bases of the junction unmatched. The DNA for the CDR3 is TGTGCCATCTGGACCGGGACAGGGGGCTCCGAGCAGTACTTC. Encoded protein: CAIWTGTGGSEQYF.

The genes are TRBV10-1 and TRBJ2-3; no clear D. The CDR3 runs to 12 residues. Trimming removed 0 bases at V and 6 bases at J, with 4 bases between. CDR1 is WNHNN and CDR2 is SYGVQD in the germline V gene (reference sequence). The CDR3 here is CASSESRDTQYF. DNA of the CDR3: TGCGCCAGCAGTGAGTCCCGTGATACGCAGTATTTT.

The rearrangement links TRBV12-3 or TRBV12-4 to TRBJ1-1, with D possibly matching TRBD1 (5 bases). V lost 7 bases to trimming and J lost 3 bases, with 12 bases between them. This CDR3 has 13 residues. CDR3 sequence: CASILLGDTEAFF. The CDR3 region has the DNA TGTGCCAGCATACTCCTAGGGGACACTGAAGCTTTCTTT.

This chain joins TRBV19 and TRBJ2-7; D remains ambiguous. The CDR3 sequence is 14 residues long. In germline, CDR1 is LNHDA, CDR2 SQIVND (reference sequence). V lost 2 bases to trimming and J lost 4 bases, with 12 bases between them. CDR3 sequence: CASSIQFSEYEQYF. DNA of the CDR3: TGTGCCAGTAGTATACAGTTCTCCGAATACGAGCAGTACTTC.